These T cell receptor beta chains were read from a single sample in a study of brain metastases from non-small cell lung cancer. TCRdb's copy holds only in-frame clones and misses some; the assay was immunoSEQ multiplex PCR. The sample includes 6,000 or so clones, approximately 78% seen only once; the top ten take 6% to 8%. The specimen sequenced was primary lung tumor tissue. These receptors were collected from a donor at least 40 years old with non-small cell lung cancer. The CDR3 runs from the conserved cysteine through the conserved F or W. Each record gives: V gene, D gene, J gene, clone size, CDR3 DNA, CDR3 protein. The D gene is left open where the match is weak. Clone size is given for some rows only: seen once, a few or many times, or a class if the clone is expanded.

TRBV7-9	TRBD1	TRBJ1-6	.	TGTGCCAGCAGCCTGGACAGGGGAAGATCACCCCTCCACTTT	CASSLDRGRSPLHF
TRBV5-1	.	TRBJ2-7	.	TGCGCCAGCAGCTTGGAAGGGAGAAACTACGAGCAGTACTTC	CASSLEGRNYEQYF
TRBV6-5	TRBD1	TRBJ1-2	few	TGTGCCAGCAGTTACGAGACAGGGGGCGGAGGCTACACCTTC	CASSYETGGGGYTF
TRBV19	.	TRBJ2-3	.	TGTGCCAGTAGTATGGACAGAGCCAGCACAGATACGCAGTATTTT	CASSMDRASTDTQYF
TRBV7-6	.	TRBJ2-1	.	TGTGCCAGCAGCTTAAACAATGAGCAGTTCTTC	CASSLNNEQFF
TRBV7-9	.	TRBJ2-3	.	TGTGCCAGCAGCCTCGGAGGTATAACAGATACGCAGTATTTT	CASSLGGITDTQYF
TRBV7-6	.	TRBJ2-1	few	TGTGCCAGCAGCTTAGTACACCAGGGTTCAGATGAGCAGTTCTTC	CASSLVHQGSDEQFF
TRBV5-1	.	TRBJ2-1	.	TGCGCCAGCAGCTTGGGGGACACCTTCTCCTACAATGAGCAGTTCTTC	CASSLGDTFSYNEQFF
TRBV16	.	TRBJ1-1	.	TGTGCCAGCAGCCTCCGGGAGGCTCACACTGAAGCTTTCTTT	CASSLREAHTEAFF
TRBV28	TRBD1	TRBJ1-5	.	TGTGCCAGCAGTTTTGAGACAGGGGGCTTTGGGCCCCAGCATTTT	CASSFETGGFGPQHF
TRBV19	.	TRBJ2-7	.	TGTGCCAGTAGTCCGAGGGACCGGGGGCGATACGAGCAGTACTTC	CASSPRDRGRYEQYF
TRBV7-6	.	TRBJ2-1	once	TGTGCCAGCAGCCCCAGCGTAGCCCCTTACAATGAGCAGTTCTTC	CASSPSVAPYNEQFF
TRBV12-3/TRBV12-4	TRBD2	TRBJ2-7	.	TGTGCCAGCCGTAGCGGGGGGTCCTACGAGCAGTACTTC	CASRSGGSYEQYF
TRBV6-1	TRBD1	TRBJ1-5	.	TGTGCCAGCAGTGACGGACAGGGGAATAGCAATCAGCCCCAGCATTTT	CASSDGQGNSNQPQHF
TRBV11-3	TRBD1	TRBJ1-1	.	TGTGCCAGCAGCGGACAGGGGAACACTGAAGCTTTCTTT	CASSGQGNTEAFF
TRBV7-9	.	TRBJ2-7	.	TGTGCCAGCGGGGACGGGTCCTACGAGCAGTACTTC	CASGDGSYEQYF
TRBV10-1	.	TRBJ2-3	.	TGCGCCAGCAGTGAAGGCCCCAATACGCAGTATTTT	CASSEGPNTQYF
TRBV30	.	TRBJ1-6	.	TGTGCCTGGAGCGGATTCTCCCCGGGTCTAAATTCACCCCTCCACTTT	CAWSGFSPGLNSPLHF
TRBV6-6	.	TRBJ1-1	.	TGTGCCAGCAGCCCGACTCCTGACCCTGAAGCTTTCTTT	CASSPTPDPEAFF
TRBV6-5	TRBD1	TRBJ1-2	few	TGTGCCAGCAGTTGGGGCAGGGGGACTACTAACTATGGCTACACCTTC	CASSWGRGTTNYGYTF
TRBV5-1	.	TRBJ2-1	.	TGCGCCAGCAGCTTGAGGGACACCTTCTCCTACAATGAGCAGTTCTTC	CASSLRDTFSYNEQFF
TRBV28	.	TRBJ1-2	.	TGTGCCAGCAGTTTCGGCAGGGTCTATGGCTACACCTTC	CASSFGRVYGYTF
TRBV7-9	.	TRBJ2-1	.	TGTGCCAGCAGCTTAGCCCATGAGGACAATGAGCAGTTCTTC	CASSLAHEDNEQFF
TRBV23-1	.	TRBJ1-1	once	TGCGCTATCGACAAGAACACTGAAGCTTTCTTT	CAIDKNTEAFF
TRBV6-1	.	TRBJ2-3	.	TGTGCCAGCAGTGAGACTTACACAGATACGCAGTATTTT	CASSETYTDTQYF
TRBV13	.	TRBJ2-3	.	TGTGCCAGCAGCACCGCCTCAGCACCCGATACGCAGTATTTT	CASSTASAPDTQYF
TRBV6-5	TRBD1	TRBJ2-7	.	TGTGCCAGCAGGGCCCGGGACAGCTCCTACGAGCAGTACTTC	CASRARDSSYEQYF